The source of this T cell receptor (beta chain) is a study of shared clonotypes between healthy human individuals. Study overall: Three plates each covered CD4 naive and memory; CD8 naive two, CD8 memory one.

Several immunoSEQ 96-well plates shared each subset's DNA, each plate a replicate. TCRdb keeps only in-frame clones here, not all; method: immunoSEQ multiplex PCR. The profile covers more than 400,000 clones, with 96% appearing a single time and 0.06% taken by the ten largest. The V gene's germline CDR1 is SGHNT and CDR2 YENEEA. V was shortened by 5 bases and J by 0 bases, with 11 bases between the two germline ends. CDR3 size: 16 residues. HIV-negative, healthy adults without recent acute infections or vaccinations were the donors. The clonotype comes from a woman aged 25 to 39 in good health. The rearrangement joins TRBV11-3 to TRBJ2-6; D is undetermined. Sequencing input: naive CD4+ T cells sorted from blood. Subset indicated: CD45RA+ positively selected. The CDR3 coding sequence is TGTGCCAGCAGCCAAGAAATGCTCTCTGGGGCCAACGTCCTGACTTTC. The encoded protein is CASSQEMLSGANVLTF.